This T cell receptor beta chain was found in a study of shared clonotypes between healthy human individuals. Method: immunoSEQ multiplex PCR; TCRdb's copy keeps in-frame clones and lacks some. The data hold approximately 250,000 clones, with 60% to 80% observed a single time. Broader study findings: Generation probability values for non-shared clonotypes were lower than those for clonotypes shared by all four donors. An expected dependence of interdonor clonotype sharing on sequencing depth was noted. Although depth was large, rarefaction showed that sequencing of the sorted subsets was incomplete.

The CDR3 extends over 17 amino acids. V lost 4 bases and J lost 6; bases outside the gene matches: 15. The germline CDR1 and CDR2 sequences are SGDLS and YYNGEE. This clone occurred once. Its antigen is unidentified. Material: memory CD4+ T cells sorted from blood. The subset: CD45RA-negative fraction. The TCR was taken from a man aged 30-40 years in good health. This rearrangement joins TRBV9 to TRBJ2-3; 9 bases are a match to TRBD1. CDR3 in amino acids: CASSTDVPGQGSDTQYF. DNA of the CDR3: TGTGCCAGCAGCACAGATGTACCGGGACAGGGTTCCGATACGCAGTATTTT.